The 25 T cell receptor beta chains below were found in one sample sequenced in a study of T cell repertoires in cytomegalovirus infection. Each CDR3 protein is one row after TCRdb ran MiXCR on the reads. The sample has just over 300,000 distinct CDR3 sequences; 17% are singletons. The specimen sequenced was PBMCs. The receptors shown here come from a human donor in good health (CMV status not recorded). Some clones in this sample may be carry-over from other donors' samples.

V is TRBV13 and J is TRBJ1-2; the D gene is possibly TRBD1 (5 bases). V was pared by 5 bases and J by 4 bases, with 17 bases between. This CDR3 has 15 amino acids. CDR1 and CDR2 (germline): PRHDT, FYEKMQ (reference sequence). The CDR3 spells CASSRGRAASYGYTF. In DNA, the CDR3 is TGTGCCAGCAGCCGAGGCAGGGCTGCTAGCTATGGCTACACCTTC.

This clonotype was seen once. The gene calls are TRBV2 and TRBJ2-3; 9 positions match TRBD1. The trim removed 7 bases at V and 2 bases at J, leaving 4 bases unmatched. The CDR3 has 14 amino acids. Germline V gives CDR1 SNHLY, CDR2 FYNNEI. The CDR3 DNA sequence: TGTGCCAGCATCCGGGACAGGGTCACAGATACGCAGTATTTT. It yields the protein CASIRDRVTDTQYF.

The table lists this clonotype with many counts. The genes are TRBV7-2 and TRBJ2-5; 7 positions match TRBD1. This CDR3 comprises 17 residues. V dropped 0 bases and J dropped 2; count of bases not matched to a gene: 9. Per germline, CDR1 SGHTA and CDR2 FQGNSA. This CDR3 is CASSLATGTAGQETQYF. The CDR3 DNA sequence: TGTGCCAGCAGCTTAGCTACCGGGACAGCCGGGCAAGAGACCCAGTACTTC.

This clonotype showed up many times. V and J are TRBV6-1 and TRBJ1-1; no firm D call. The germline V gene encodes CDR1 MNHNS and CDR2 SASEGT. CDR3 length equals 15 residues. The V gene lost 2 bases and the J gene lost 1 base, with 11 bases spanning the gap. Here the CDR3 DNA reads TGTGCCAGCAGTGAAACTACTGATTCGAACACTGAAGCTTTCTTT. Translating it yields CASSETTDSNTEAFF.

This clonotype was found many times. The chain joins TRBV19 to TRBJ1-2; 7 bases are shared with TRBD1. Germline V gene lookup returns CDR1 LNHDA and CDR2 SQIVND (reference sequence). This CDR3 has 13 residues. The trim removed 10 bases at V and 4 bases at J, leaving 9 bases unmatched. The CDR3 DNA sequence: TGTGCCACCTCCCTTCAGGGGGGCTATGGCTACACCTTC. The encoded protein is CATSLQGGYGYTF. Supplemented by reference TRBV19 and TRBJ1-2, the full variable domain reads DGGITQSPKYLFRKEGQNVTLSCEQNLNHDAMYWYRQDPGQGLRLIYYSQIVNDFQKGDIAEGYSVSREKKESFPLTVTSAQKNPTAFYLCATSLQGGYGYTFGSGTRLTVV.

V and J are TRBV2 and TRBJ1-2; no firm D call. Germline lookup yields CDR1 SNHLY and CDR2 FYNNEI. CDR3 length: 12 residues. Trimming pared 4 bases from V and 5 bases from J, leaving 8 bases between. CDR3 sequence reads: CASSVSPYGYTF. CDR3 in DNA: TGTGCCAGCAGTGTATCGCCTTATGGCTACACCTTC.

The gene calls are TRBV20-1 and TRBJ2-3, with no clear D. Germline V lookup: CDR1 DFQATT, CDR2 SNEGSKA (reference sequence). The CDR3 totals 15 residues. With 0 bases removed from V and 4 bases from J, the gap between germline ends came to 14 bases. In DNA, the CDR3 is TGCAGTGCTAGAGAAACAATTGGTATCTCAGATACGCAGTATTTT. Its translation is CSARETIGISDTQYF.

This clonotype was counted many times. The gene calls are TRBV7-2 and TRBJ2-1; D is unresolved. V lost 5 bases to trimming and J lost 9 bases, with 14 bases between them. CDR1 SGHTA and CDR2 FQGNSA come from the germline V gene. The CDR3 contains 13 residues. CDR3 nucleotides: TGTGCCAGCAGCCCAGAGGCCATAGGTGAGCAGTTCTTC. It codes for CASSPEAIGEQFF. Supplemented by reference TRBV7-2 and TRBJ2-1, the full variable domain reads GAGVSQSPSNKVTEKGKDVELRCDPISGHTALYWYRQSLGQGLEFLIYFQGNSAPDKSGLPSDRFSAERTGGSVSTLTIQRTQQEDSAVYLCASSPEAIGEQFFGPGTRLTVL.

The chain uses TRBV7-6 and TRBJ1-5; D might be TRBD1 (5 bases). Germline assignment: CDR1 SGHVS and CDR2 FNYEAQ. Deletions cut 8 bases from V and 3 bases from J, with 11 bases between. This CDR3 region has 13 residues. This CDR3 is CASAAGPNQPQHF. CDR3 coding DNA: TGTGCCAGCGCAGCGGGGCCCAATCAGCCCCAGCATTTT.

This chain joins TRBV11-1 and TRBJ1-4; possible D gene TRBD1, 5 bases. Per the germline V gene, CDR1 is SGHAT and CDR2 is FQDESV (reference sequence). Trimming left V 5 bases short and J 8 bases short, with 18 bases between. This CDR3 has 15 residues. The CDR3, as DNA: TGTGCCAGCAGCCTTTCCGGGACGCTTGGAGAAAAACTGTTTTTT. This gives the protein CASSLSGTLGEKLFF. Looking up the rest from reference TRBV11-1 and TRBJ1-4 gives the full variable domain: EAEVAQSPRYKITEKSQAVAFWCDPISGHATLYWYRQILGQGPELLVQFQDESVVDDSQLPKDRFSAERLKGVDSTLKIQPAELGDSAMYLCASSLSGTLGEKLFFGSGTQLSVL.

The chain joins TRBV20-1 to TRBJ2-1; 12 bases match TRBD2. J was trimmed by 4 bases and V by 5 bases; bases with no gene match: 6. Germline V CDR1 and CDR2: DFQATT, SNEGSKA (reference sequence). CDR3 length equals 15 residues. The CDR3: CSAYSTSGGYNEQFF. CDR3 bases: TGCAGTGCTTACTCGACTAGCGGGGGTTACAATGAGCAGTTCTTC.

The sample holds a few counts of this clonotype. The chain joins TRBV12-3 or TRBV12-4 to TRBJ2-1; unclear D gene. This CDR3 is built from 14 residues. The ends were cut back, 2 bases at V and 8 bases at J, with 13 bases in the middle. CDR3 nucleotides: TGTGCCAGCAGTTTATCGTCTGTCGGAGATGAGCAGTTCTTC. Translation gives CASSLSSVGDEQFF.

Note on this clonotype: A read error may explain this, as a much larger clone is one base away. The V and J genes are TRBV28 and TRBJ1-6; D is unresolved. The ends were cut back, 3 bases at V and 8 bases at J, with 14 bases in the middle. CDR1 is MDHEN and CDR2 is SYDVKM in the germline V gene. This CDR3 is built from 15 residues. CDR3 amino acids: CASSFSGSADSPLHF. CDR3 DNA sequence: TGTGCCAGCAGTTTCTCGGGTAGTGCCGATTCACCCCTCCACTTT. The full variable domain, rest sourced from reference TRBV28 and TRBJ1-6, is DVKVTQSSRYLVKRTGEKVFLECVQDMDHENMFWYRQDPGLGLRLIYFSYDVKMKEKGDIPEGYSVSREKKERFSLILESASTNQTSMYLCASSFSGSADSPLHFGNGTRLTVT.

This sequence joins TRBV7-6 and TRBJ2-3; TRBD2 matches at 10 bases. The germline V gene encodes CDR1 SGHVS and CDR2 FNYEAQ. The V gene end was trimmed by 3 bases and the J gene end by 0 bases; junction bases not matched to a gene: 6. The CDR3 contains 17 residues. The CDR3 bases are TGTGCCAGCAGCTTTCCGCTAGCGGGAGATAGCACAGATACGCAGTATTTT. Translated, it gives CASSFPLAGDSTDTQYF.

This rearrangement joins TRBV6-8 to TRBJ1-1; 7 bases fit TRBD1. Germline loops: CDR1 MNHGY, CDR2 SAAAGT. This CDR3 region has 13 residues. Unmatched junction bases numbered 5, after V lost 5 bases and J lost 5 bases. CDR3 in DNA: TGTGCCAGCAGTAAAACAGGGGTGACTGAAGCTTTCTTT. Protein product: CASSKTGVTEAFF.

This clonotype was seen ten or more times. V and J are TRBV5-6 and TRBJ2-7; 9 positions match TRBD1. Per germline, CDR1 SGHDT and CDR2 YYEEEE. There are 15 residues in the CDR3. The J segment lost 6 bases and the V segment lost 3 bases, leaving 10 bases of the junction unmatched. The CDR3: CASSSTGGASVEQYF. CDR3 coding DNA: TGTGCCAGCAGCTCCACAGGGGGCGCGTCTGTCGAGCAGTACTTC.

This clonotype was seen a few times. The chain couples TRBV27 to TRBJ1-6; 8 bases align to TRBD1. Germline trimming cut 6 bases from V and 5 bases from J; bases unmatched to any gene: 3. Germline V CDR1 and CDR2: MNHEY, SMNVEV (reference sequence). The CDR3 runs to 14 residues. The CDR3 here is CASRTGQDNSPLHF. CDR3 sequence (DNA): TGTGCCAGCAGAACGGGACAGGATAATTCACCCCTCCACTTT.

In this sample, this clonotype turned up a few times. This CDR3 is CSASSAQETQYF. The DNA of the CDR3 is TGCAGTGCTAGTTCGGCCCAAGAGACCCAGTACTTC. The chain couples TRBV20-1 to TRBJ2-5; no firm D call. This CDR3 region has 12 residues. Germline V gene sequence: CDR1 DFQATT, CDR2 SNEGSKA (reference sequence). Trimming took 3 bases from V and 1 from J, leaving 6 bases between them.

This clonotype was found a few times. The CDR3, as DNA: TGCAGTGCTATCCCTGGGGACAGGGGTTCCACTGAAGCTTTCTTT. Amino acids: CSAIPGDRGSTEAFF. The chain employs TRBV20-1 and TRBJ1-1; 10 nucleotides match TRBD1. Germline V gene lookup returns CDR1 DFQATT and CDR2 SNEGSKA (reference sequence). The CDR3 loop spans 15 amino acids. Trimming took 4 bases from V and 4 from J; bases not matched to a gene: 9.

The chain is built from TRBV12-3 or TRBV12-4 and TRBJ2-7; D possibly corresponds to TRBD1 (6 bases). V lost 6 bases and J lost 0, with 12 bases in between. The CDR3 has 14 residues. The CDR3 DNA follows: TGTGCCAGCAGCACCAGGGGCCACTCCTACGAGCAGTACTTC. It translates to CASSTRGHSYEQYF.

This rearrangement joins TRBV5-5 to TRBJ2-5; D gene uncertain. CDR1 and CDR2 from the germline V gene are SGHKS and YYEKEE (reference sequence). The CDR3 loop spans 17 amino acids. V lost 0 bases and J 0 bases, leaving 15 bases between the germline ends. The CDR3, as DNA: TGTGCCAGCAGCTTGGCCAGGACCGCCATCAACCAAGAGACCCAGTACTTC. The encoded protein is CASSLARTAINQETQYF.

For the CDR3, the DNA is TGTGCCAGCAGCTTAGCGCGTGTGGGGAGCACTGGAAACACCATATATTTT. Its translation is CASSLARVGSTGNTIYF. This chain joins TRBV7-9 and TRBJ1-3; the D is unclear. The CDR3 has 17 residues. Trimming removed 0 bases from V and 2 bases from J, with 14 bases in between. CDR1 is SEHNR and CDR2 is FQNEAQ in the germline V gene (reference sequence).

This clonotype occurred many times. This rearrangement joins TRBV5-8 to TRBJ1-5; no firm D call. Germline CDR1 is SGHTS and CDR2 is YDEGEE. The CDR3 length is 15 residues. With 0 bases removed from V and 0 bases from J, the gap between germline ends came to 7 bases. The CDR3 coding sequence is TGTGCCAGCAGCTTGGGCGTTTATAGCAATCAGCCCCAGCATTTT. This encodes CASSLGVYSNQPQHF.

This clonotype was picked up many times. V gene TRBV29-1 combines with J gene TRBJ1-5; TRBD1 aligns across 9 bases. Germline V lookup: CDR1 SQVTM, CDR2 ANQGSEA. Losses at the gene ends were 5 bases for V and 9 bases for J; bases not matched to a gene: 8. This CDR3 is 13 amino acids long. CDR3 residues: CSVTGGVDRPQHF. The CDR3 DNA reads TGCAGCGTTACAGGGGGCGTCGATAGGCCCCAGCATTTT. The full variable domain, with the rest looked up from reference TRBV29-1 and TRBJ1-5, is SAVISQKPSRDICQRGTSLTIQCQVDSQVTMMFWYRQQPGQSLTLIATANQGSEATYESGFVIDKFPISRPNLTFSTLTVSNMSPEDSSIYLCSVTGGVDRPQHFGDGTRLSIL.

This clonotype was counted between two and nine times. This chain links TRBV5-1 with TRBJ1-2, with 10 positions matching TRBD1. The germline gives CDR1 SGHRS, CDR2 YFSETQ. The CDR3 is made up of 16 amino acids. V shed 5 bases, J shed 7 bases, and the junction held 14 bases outside the gene matches. The CDR3: CASSFDRDRGFAGYTF. The CDR3 coding sequence is TGCGCCAGCAGTTTCGACCGGGACAGGGGATTTGCTGGCTACACCTTC.